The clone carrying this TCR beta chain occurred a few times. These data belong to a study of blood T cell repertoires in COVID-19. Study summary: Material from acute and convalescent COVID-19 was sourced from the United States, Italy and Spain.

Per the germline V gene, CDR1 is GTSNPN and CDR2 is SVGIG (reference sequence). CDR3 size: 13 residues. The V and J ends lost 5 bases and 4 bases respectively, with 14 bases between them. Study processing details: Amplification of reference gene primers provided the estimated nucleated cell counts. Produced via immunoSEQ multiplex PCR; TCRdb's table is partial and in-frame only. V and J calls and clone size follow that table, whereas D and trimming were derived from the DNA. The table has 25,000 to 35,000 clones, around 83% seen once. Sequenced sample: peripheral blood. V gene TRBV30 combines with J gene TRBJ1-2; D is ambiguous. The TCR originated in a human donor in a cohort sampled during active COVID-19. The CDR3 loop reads CAWSDLLIYGYTF. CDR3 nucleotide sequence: TGTGCCTGGTCAGATTTATTAATCTATGGCTACACCTTC.